This is a list of T cell receptor beta chains from one sample in a study of identical twins. TCRdb independently ran MiXCR on the 5' RACE reads; one entry per CDR3 protein. The top ten clones hold 0.44% of a sample with more than 400,000 distinct CDR3 sequences, roughly 15% of them seen once. The same specimen was also included in a second study, on yellow fever vaccine responses in identical twins.

Sequenced sample: CD4+ T cells sorted from blood. The receptors derive from a woman aged 18-30 years in good health. Both conserved end residues are part of each CDR3. A D gene is named only where the DNA matches it firmly.

J gene,D gene,V gene,CDR3 protein
TRBJ2-1,-,TRBV12-3/TRBV12-4,CASRQSGTYPGNEQFF
TRBJ1-2,-,TRBV4-1,CASSQVVTGDPYGYTF
TRBJ2-6,-,TRBV20-1,CSASITGANVLTF
TRBJ2-1,-,TRBV5-1,CASSLFTEGEQFF
TRBJ2-1,TRBD2,TRBV5-1,CASSALAVDLNEQFF
TRBJ1-5,-,TRBV20-1,CSARDSGGGHQPQHF
TRBJ2-3,-,TRBV10-1,CASSETTGLGTDTQYF
TRBJ1-5,TRBD1,TRBV20-1,CSARGSGGSGQPQHF
TRBJ1-5,-,TRBV19,CASSIADLLAPNQPQHF
TRBJ1-2,-,TRBV20-1,CRKDPGRPNNNYGYTF
TRBJ2-5,TRBD1,TRBV24-1,CATSVGQGSYQETQYF
TRBJ2-1,TRBD2,TRBV20-1,CSPGLAGGLEQFF
TRBJ1-2,-,TRBV5-1,CASSLWGQGSEGYTF
TRBJ2-1,TRBD2,TRBV20-1,CSADSGDSGSYNEQFF
TRBJ1-2,TRBD1,TRBV20-1,CSAIRTGTGALYGYTF
TRBJ2-2,-,TRBV12-3/TRBV12-4,CASSLGRRAGELFF
TRBJ1-2,-,TRBV12-3/TRBV12-4,CASTALNYGYTF
TRBJ2-6,-,TRBV3-1,CASSQGVYGSGANVLTF
TRBJ2-5,-,TRBV29-1,CSVGGETQYF
TRBJ1-6,TRBD1,TRBV9,CASRPGQGASPLHF
TRBJ2-2,-,TRBV15,CATNRLAYTGELFF
TRBJ1-2,TRBD1,TRBV27,CASSSTGENWNGYTF
TRBJ2-7,-,TRBV20-1,CSATSRDPSYEQYF
TRBJ1-6,-,TRBV16,CASSQSRNSPLHF
TRBJ2-1,-,TRBV9,CASSAYVGEQFF
TRBJ2-1,-,TRBV7-2,CASRVSVLEQFF
TRBJ2-5,TRBD1,TRBV10-3,CAIRQGAETQYF
TRBJ2-3,TRBD1,TRBV5-1,CATRRQGMSTDTQYF
TRBJ2-7,TRBD2,TRBV7-8,CASSPGLAAYEQYF
TRBJ2-3,TRBD2,TRBV10-3,CASGWTSGNTDTQYF
TRBJ1-4,-,TRBV25-1,CASSDLSPTNEKLFF
TRBJ2-7,TRBD1,TRBV5-1,CASSPRTGTSSYEQYF
TRBJ2-2,TRBD1,TRBV20-1,CSARDTTGGQLGTGELFF
TRBJ2-5,TRBD1,TRBV4-2,CASSQDLQGAQETQYF
TRBJ2-5,TRBD2,TRBV27,CASAAGVNRYQETQYF
TRBJ2-7,TRBD1,TRBV20-1,CSATDPQGAFYEQYF
TRBJ1-2,-,TRBV27,CASSSAGEGPYYGYTF
TRBJ2-2,-,TRBV11-2,CASKGNTGELFF
TRBJ2-7,TRBD1,TRBV12-3/TRBV12-4,CASSLGRDRDQQYF
TRBJ2-5,-,TRBV5-1,CASSLYGGPGETQYF
TRBJ2-3,TRBD2,TRBV5-1,CASSLSIAGTSTDTQYF
TRBJ2-1,-,TRBV24-1,CATSSGQILSSYNEQFF
TRBJ2-7,-,TRBV12-3/TRBV12-4,CASSTTPGTYEQYF
TRBJ1-2,TRBD1,TRBV5-1,CASSPGQGRFNYGYTF
TRBJ2-1,-,TRBV19,CASSIIEGDEQFF
TRBJ1-2,-,TRBV5-1,CASSLTASSDGYTF
TRBJ2-1,-,TRBV5-1,CASSPGDRAGRGEQFF
TRBJ2-2,-,TRBV5-1,CASSLEQINTGELFF